This T cell receptor (beta chain) was found in a study of T cells after yellow fever vaccination. Germline CDR1 reads SGHDT; CDR2 reads YYEEEE. V shed 5 bases and J shed 0 bases, with 12 bases lying between them. CDR3 length: 15 residues. Making TCR cDNA involved 5'RACE template switching, which added UMIs and a universal primer site. TCRdb analysed the 5' RACE reads with MiXCR anew, one entry per CDR3 protein. The repertoire consists of about 340,000 distinct CDR3 sequences, with roughly an eighth occurring once and the leading ten covering roughly 3%. The sample consisted of CD4+ T cells sorted from PBMCs, taken 15 days after the yellow fever booster vaccination. V usage is TRBV5-6 and J usage is TRBJ2-1, with D maybe TRBD2 (6 bases). This TCR was recovered from a man between 18 and 35 years old who received the YFV17D yellow fever vaccine. The CDR3 DNA reads as TGTGCCAGCAGGATAGCGGACCGCTCCTACAATGAGCAGTTCTTC. Amino acids: CASRIADRSYNEQFF.